This TCR beta chain was sequenced during a study of blood T cells in healthy people across ages. The CDR3 runs 16 residues. Per germline, CDR1 MNHEY and CDR2 SMNVEV (reference sequence). The V end lost 1 base, the J end lost 0 bases, and 7 bases lay between the germline ends. The use of a sample-barcoded 5' primer and a J-beta primer mix characterized a second PCR of roughly 6 to 11 cycles. A single record per CDR3 protein comes from TCRdb applying MiXCR to the 5' RACE reads. The table includes about 500,000 distinct CDR3 sequences, 20% to 30% detected once. This clonotype was seen once. The sample also formed part of further work on T cells of mothers and their children. According to that study: Samples came from a few healthy Caucasian mothers and their six children.

This clonotype was sampled from a boy between 10 and 17 years old in good health. The sample taken for sequencing was blood. This chain joins TRBV27 and TRBJ1-6; D is unclear. CDR3 in amino acids: CASSLLGSSYNSPLHF. CDR3 in DNA: TGTGCCAGCAGTTTATTGGGCAGCTCCTATAATTCACCCCTCCACTTT.